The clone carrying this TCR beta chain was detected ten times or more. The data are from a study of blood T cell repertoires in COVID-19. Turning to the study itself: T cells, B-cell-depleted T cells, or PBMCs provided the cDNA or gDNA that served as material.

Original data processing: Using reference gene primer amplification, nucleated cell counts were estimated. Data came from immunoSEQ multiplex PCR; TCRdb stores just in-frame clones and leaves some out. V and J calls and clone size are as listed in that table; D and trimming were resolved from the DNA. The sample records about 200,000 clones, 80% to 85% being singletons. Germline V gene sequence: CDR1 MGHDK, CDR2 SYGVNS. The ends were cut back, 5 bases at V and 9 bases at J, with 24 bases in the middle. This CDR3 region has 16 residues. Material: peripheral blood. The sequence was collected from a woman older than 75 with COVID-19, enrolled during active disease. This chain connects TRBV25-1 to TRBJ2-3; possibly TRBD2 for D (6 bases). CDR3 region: CASSSTWDFPQGTQYF. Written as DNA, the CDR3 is TGTGCCAGCAGTTCCACGTGGGACTTTCCCCAAGGGACGCAGTATTTT.